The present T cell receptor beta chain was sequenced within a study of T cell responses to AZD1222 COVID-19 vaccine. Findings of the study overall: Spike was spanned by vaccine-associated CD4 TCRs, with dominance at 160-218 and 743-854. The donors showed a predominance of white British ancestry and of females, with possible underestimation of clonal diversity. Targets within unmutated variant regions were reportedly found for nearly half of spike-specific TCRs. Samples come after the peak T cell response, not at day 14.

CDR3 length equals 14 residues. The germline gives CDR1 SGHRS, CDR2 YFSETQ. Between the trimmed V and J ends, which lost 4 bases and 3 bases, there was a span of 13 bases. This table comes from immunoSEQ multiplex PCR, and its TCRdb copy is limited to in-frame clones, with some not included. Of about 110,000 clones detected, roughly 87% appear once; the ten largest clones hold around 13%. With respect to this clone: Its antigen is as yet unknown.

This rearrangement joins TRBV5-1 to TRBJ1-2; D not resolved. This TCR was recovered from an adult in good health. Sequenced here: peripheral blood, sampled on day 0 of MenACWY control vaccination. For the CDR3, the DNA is TGCGCCAGCAGCGCACCCGCGTCCGACTATGGCTACACCTTC. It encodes CASSAPASDYGYTF.